This record covers a single T cell receptor beta chain. Its target is not known. The data derive from a study of beta chain features in type 1 diabetes. Overall study findings and caveats: VDJ junctions from patients with type 1 diabetes contained fewer insertions and more deletions. Among patients, naive, central memory and Treg TCRB repertoires appeared more similar than among healthy donors.

The investigators reverse transcribed all of the isolated RNA, so they sequenced expressed TCRB transcripts. Profiled with immunoSEQ multiplex PCR; TCRdb holds only in-frame clones, not every one. Of 810,000 or so clones in the sample, roughly 15% are singletons; the top ten hold about 0.02%. The trim removed 9 bases at V and 4 bases at J, leaving 10 bases unmatched. The germline V gene has CDR1 LNHNV and CDR2 YYDKDF (reference sequence). The CDR3 is made up of 15 amino acids. This clonotype originated in a woman aged 18-29 years in good health. Sample: naive CD4+ T cells from blood. The chain carries TRBV15 and TRBJ2-1, with 9 positions matching TRBD2. This CDR3 is CATAPAGGPYNEQFF. CDR3 nucleotide sequence: TGTGCCACGGCTCCAGCGGGAGGACCTTACAATGAGCAGTTCTTC.